The 2 T cell receptor beta chains below were found in one sample sequenced in a study of technical replicates of blood from a few donors. Libraries were prepared by immunoSEQ multiplex PCR; TCRdb keeps only in-frame clonotypes and omits some of them. The sample lists about 100,000 clones, nearly 97% seen once, with about 0.21% in the top ten. The sequencing sample was made of T cells isolated from PBMCs. These receptors were taken from a human donor in good health.

This chain connects TRBV4-1 to TRBJ2-1, with 7 nucleotides matching TRBD2. The CDR3 has 15 amino acids. Per the germline V gene, CDR1 is MGHRA and CDR2 is YSYEKL. V was clipped by 1 base and J by 3 bases; unmatched bases: 3. This chain's CDR3 is CASSQVGLGYNEQFF. In DNA form, the CDR3 reads TGCGCCAGCAGCCAAGTCGGACTAGGCTACAATGAGCAGTTCTTC.

The V and J genes are TRBV30 and TRBJ1-1; the D gene is possibly TRBD1 (5 bases). V was clipped by 4 bases and J by 4 bases, with 13 bases between them. The CDR3 is 13 amino acids. Germline CDR1 is GTSNPN and CDR2 is SVGIG (reference sequence). In DNA form, the CDR3 reads TGTGCCTGGACACAAGGGAGGGGCACTGAAGCTTTCTTT. Protein sequence: CAWTQGRGTEAFF.